This passage covers 5 T cell receptor beta chains from one sample sequenced in a study of cytomegalovirus exposure and HLA in healthy donors. Vbeta (60) and Jbeta (13) primers were used in the PCR. Assay: immunoSEQ multiplex PCR; the TCRdb copy retains only in-frame clones and omits some. In the table there are approximately 170,000 clones, approximately 80% of which are singletons. Specimen: PBMCs. These receptors were obtained from a man between 18 and 29 years old in good health and CMV-seropositive.

V and J are TRBV28 and TRBJ1-2; tentatively, D is TRBD1 (5 bases). V gave up 7 bases and J gave up 8 bases, with 14 bases separating them. In germline, CDR1 is MDHEN, CDR2 SYDVKM. This CDR3 region has 12 residues. CDR3 DNA sequence: TGTGCCAGCACCCCGGCAGGGCAAGGCTACACCTTC. The encoded protein is CASTPAGQGYTF.

In this sample, this clone turned up a few times. The CDR3 spells CASSSGQGFYNEQFF. CDR3 DNA: TGTGCCAGCAGTTCAGGACAGGGCTTTTACAATGAGCAGTTCTTC. The chain links TRBV6-5 to TRBJ2-1; 8 bases fit TRBD1. Losses at the gene ends were 4 bases for V and 4 bases for J; bases not matched to a gene: 6. CDR3 length: 15 amino acids. Germline CDR1 and CDR2: MNHEY and SVGAGI.

V gene TRBV27 combines with J gene TRBJ2-1; D possibly corresponds to TRBD2 (5 bases). The CDR3 loop spans 14 amino acids. Per germline, CDR1 MNHEY and CDR2 SMNVEV (reference sequence). V gave up 6 bases and J gave up 6 bases, with 15 bases separating them. In nucleotides, the CDR3 is TGTGCCAGCAGCTTCGGAGAGACTATCAATGAGCAGTTCTTC. Translation gives CASSFGETINEQFF.

The gene calls are TRBV7-2 and TRBJ2-7; D remains ambiguous. The germline V gene encodes CDR1 SGHTA and CDR2 FQGNSA. V lost 5 bases to trimming and J lost 5 bases, with 31 bases between them. The CDR3 spans 19 residues. The DNA of the CDR3 is TGTGCCAGCAGCCTCACCGCCCGAACCGATTACACGGGTGAAGACGAGCAGTACTTC. It encodes CASSLTARTDYTGEDEQYF.

The CDR3 is CASSEGGMQETQYF. The CDR3 region has the DNA TGCGCCAGCTCGGAAGGAGGCATGCAAGAGACCCAGTACTTC. The chain combines TRBV10-1 with TRBJ2-5, with D possibly TRBD2 on 5 matching bases. CDR1 WNHNN and CDR2 SYGVQD come from the germline V gene (reference sequence). V lost 8 bases and J 2 bases, leaving 15 bases between the germline ends. CDR3 length equals 14 residues.